This entry lists 27 T cell receptor beta chains sequenced from one sample in a study of cytomegalovirus exposure and HLA in healthy donors. PCR involved 60 Vbeta and 13 Jbeta primers. Assay used: immunoSEQ multiplex PCR; TCRdb lists only in-frame clones, some missing. The sample consists of some 110,000 clones, around 80% of them appearing once. Sequenced input: PBMCs. The receptors were gathered from a man aged 40-55 years in good health and CMV-seropositive.

On this clone: A read error may account for a junction end that differs from germline. V usage is TRBV6-1 and J usage is TRBJ2-6, with D possibly TRBD2 on 6 matching bases. The CDR3 totals 18 residues. Germline V gene data show CDR1 as MNHNS and CDR2 as SASEGT. The CDR3 region is CASSEAPLRGSGANGLTF. In nucleotides, the CDR3 is TGTGCCAGCAGTGAAGCGCCTCTTCGGGGGTCTGGGGCCAACGGCCTGACTTTC.

This clone was observed a few times. This chain joins TRBV7-8 and TRBJ2-5, with 10 bases fitting TRBD2. After removal of 1 base from V and 5 bases from J, the junction contained 7 bases not matched to a gene. The CDR3 length is 16 residues. Germline CDR1 SGHVS, CDR2 FQNEAQ. DNA for the CDR3: TGTGCCAGCAGCTTAGTAGGAGCGGGAGGGTCGGAGACCCAGTACTTC. It specifies CASSLVGAGGSETQYF.

V is TRBV30 and J is TRBJ2-4; D ambiguous. V lost 1 base and J lost 1, with 5 bases in between. CDR3 length: 13 amino acids. Germline values: CDR1 GTSNPN, CDR2 SVGIG (reference sequence). The CDR3, as DNA: TGTGCCTGGAGTGCAGGTGCCAAAAACATTCAGTACTTC. This translates into CAWSAGAKNIQYF.

CDR3 sequence: CASSLDGTSVYNEQFF. DNA of the CDR3: TGTGCCAGCAGCTTAGATGGGACTAGCGTTTACAATGAGCAGTTCTTC. The J gene is TRBJ2-1, the V gene TRBV7-2; 10 nucleotides agree with TRBD2. Trimming removed 1 base from V and 4 bases from J; junction bases left unmatched: 4. Germline CDR1 reads SGHTA; CDR2 reads FQGNSA. This CDR3 contains 16 residues.

The chain uses TRBV5-3 and TRBJ1-1, with 12 positions matching TRBD1. TRBV5-3 is flagged as an ORF with uncertain function. The V and J ends lost 4 bases and 3 bases, in that order; junction bases with no gene match: 22. CDR3 size: 21 residues. The CDR3 spells CARSLPGTGGAFGAADTEAFF. Written as DNA, the CDR3 is TGTGCCAGAAGCCTCCCCGGGACAGGGGGCGCTTTTGGAGCGGCGGACACTGAAGCTTTCTTT.

This clone was detected a few times. This sequence joins TRBV6-6 and TRBJ2-7, with TRBD1 identical over 8 bases. This CDR3 has 11 amino acids. V gave up 10 bases and J gave up 5 bases; unmatched junction bases: 4. Germline CDR1 reads MNHNY; CDR2 reads SVGAGI (reference sequence). CDR3 sequence: CATRTGHEQYF. CDR3 sequence (DNA): TGTGCCACCCGGACAGGGCACGAGCAGTACTTC.

This clone was detected only a few times. The V and J genes are TRBV6-5 and TRBJ2-1; D may be TRBD2 (5 bases). The germline V and J ends were trimmed by 2 bases and 5 bases, with 13 bases remaining between them. The CDR3 is made up of 15 amino acids. The germline V gene has CDR1 MNHEY and CDR2 SVGAGI. The CDR3 region is CASSYGKAAHNEQFF. The CDR3 region has the DNA TGTGCCAGCAGTTACGGGAAAGCGGCTCACAATGAGCAGTTCTTC.

The chain employs TRBV19 and TRBJ2-7, with 11 bases identical to TRBD1. The CDR3 has 15 amino acids. V lost 5 bases to trimming and J lost 2 bases; unmatched junction nucleotides: 5. Germline CDR1 is LNHDA and CDR2 is SQIVND (reference sequence). CDR3 sequence reads: CASSRGQGVAYEQYF. In DNA form, the CDR3 reads TGTGCCAGTAGTCGGGGACAGGGGGTTGCCTACGAGCAGTACTTC.

The chain carries TRBV13 and TRBJ1-2; 8 bases agree with TRBD1. Trimming took 5 bases from V and 3 from J; bases not matched to a gene: 2. Germline V lookup: CDR1 PRHDT, CDR2 FYEKMQ (reference sequence). The CDR3 has 13 residues. CDR3 amino acids: CASSQTGDYGYTF. CDR3 nucleotides: TGTGCCAGCAGCCAGACAGGGGACTATGGCTACACCTTC.

V usage is TRBV7-9 and J usage is TRBJ2-5; 7 nucleotides agree with TRBD2. V lost 2 bases to trimming and J lost 6 bases; unmatched junction nucleotides: 9. This CDR3 spans 15 amino acids. CDR1 and CDR2 from the germline V gene are SEHNR and FQNEAQ (reference sequence). This CDR3 is CASSLIAGALKTQYF. The CDR3 nucleotides read TGTGCCAGCAGCTTAATAGCGGGCGCCCTGAAGACCCAGTACTTC.

V is TRBV5-1 and J is TRBJ2-6; D gene uncertain. Looked up from germline, CDR1 is SGHRS and CDR2 is YFSETQ. CDR3 length: 14 amino acids. Between the trimmed V and J ends, which lost 6 bases and 0 bases, there was a span of 7 bases. CDR3 protein: CASTLNSGANVLTF. The CDR3 region has the DNA TGCGCCAGCACCCTTAACTCTGGGGCCAACGTCCTGACTTTC.

J is TRBJ2-5 and V is TRBV7-2; 14 bases are a match to TRBD2. V lost 1 base to trimming and J lost 5 bases; unmatched junction nucleotides: 6. The CDR3 has 17 residues. Germline CDR1 and CDR2: SGHTA and FQGNSA. The CDR3 DNA is TGTGCCAGCAGCTTAGGACTAGCGGGAGGGCCAGGGGAGACCCAGTACTTC. It translates to CASSLGLAGGPGETQYF.

The V gene is TRBV6-5, the J gene TRBJ1-2; D is ambiguous. V was trimmed by 2 bases and J by 4 bases, leaving 8 bases between them. Germline V gives CDR1 MNHEY, CDR2 SVGAGI. The CDR3 spans 13 residues. The DNA for the CDR3 is TGTGCCAGCAGTTACGAAGGAGGCTATGGCTACACCTTC. It is translated as CASSYEGGYGYTF.

This chain connects TRBV15 to TRBJ2-7; 7 bases agree with TRBD2. Germline loops: CDR1 LNHNV, CDR2 YYDKDF (reference sequence). Trimming removed 5 bases from V and 4 bases from J; junction bases left unmatched: 8. This CDR3 comprises 14 residues. The CDR3 loop is CATSPTSPLYEQYF. CDR3 bases: TGTGCCACCAGCCCGACTAGCCCCCTATACGAGCAGTACTTC.

In this sample, this clone turned up a few times. V gene TRBV9 combines with J gene TRBJ2-1; perhaps TRBD2 as D (6 bases). CDR1 and CDR2 from the germline V gene are SGDLS and YYNGEE. This CDR3 is built from 16 residues. V lost 4 bases and J lost 7, with 21 bases in between. The CDR3, as DNA: TGTGCCAGCAGCCCCATGGGGGGATTGCTAGGGAATGAGCAGTTCTTC. Protein sequence: CASSPMGGLLGNEQFF.

The J gene is TRBJ1-1, the V gene TRBV27, with 10 bases matching TRBD1. The CDR3 totals 17 residues. Per the germline V gene, CDR1 is MNHEY and CDR2 is SMNVEV (reference sequence). J was trimmed by 1 base and V by 2 bases; bases with no gene match: 7. The CDR3 nucleotides are TGTGCCAGCAGTTTAAGGGGGACAGGGGCTCCGAACACTGAAGCTTTCTTT. It encodes CASSLRGTGAPNTEAFF.

This clone turned up a few times. V gene TRBV5-5 combines with J gene TRBJ1-5; the match to TRBD1 covers 7 bases. This CDR3 has 15 amino acids. The J segment lost 3 bases and the V segment lost 4 bases, leaving 7 bases of the junction unmatched. Germline V gives CDR1 SGHKS, CDR2 YYEKEE (reference sequence). CDR3 nucleotide sequence: TGTGCCAGCAGCACCGGACAGGCCTTCAATCAGCCCCAGCATTTT. This sequence encodes CASSTGQAFNQPQHF.

The CDR3 here is CSVEVGLVISNEQFF. The CDR3 DNA is TGCAGCGTTGAAGTGGGACTAGTAATTTCCAATGAGCAGTTCTTC. The V call is TRBV29-1, the J call TRBJ2-1; 8 bases map to TRBD2. After removal of 1 base from V and 6 bases from J, the junction contained 8 bases not matched to a gene. This CDR3 contains 15 residues. Per the germline V gene, CDR1 is SQVTM and CDR2 is ANQGSEA.

In regard to this clone: At one end the junction does not follow the germline gene, possibly because of a read error. The chain employs TRBV7-7 and TRBJ2-1; D remains ambiguous. The V gene's germline CDR1 is SSHAT and CDR2 FNYEAQ (reference sequence). The CDR3 totals 13 residues. The DNA of the CDR3 is TGTGCTAGCAGCCCAGTTCAGTTCAATGAGCAGTTCTTC. Amino acids: CASSPVQFNEQFF.

This chain connects TRBV6-5 to TRBJ1-2, with unresolved D. Trimming took off 0 bases at V and 8 bases at J, with 16 bases between the two ends. CDR1 is MNHEY, CDR2 SVGAGI, per germline. The CDR3 covers 15 residues. CDR3 nucleotide sequence: TGTGCCAGCAGTTACTCATCGGCACCAGGTGGAGGCTACACCTTC. The encoded protein is CASSYSSAPGGGYTF.

This clone appeared a single time. This chain joins TRBV28 and TRBJ2-3, with a weak D call TRBD1 (5 bases). Trimming pared 4 bases from V and 4 bases from J, leaving 12 bases between. This CDR3 is built from 14 residues. CDR1 and CDR2 from the germline V gene are MDHEN and SYDVKM. CDR3 amino acids: CASSSTVYADTQYF. In DNA form, the CDR3 reads TGTGCCAGCAGTTCGACAGTCTATGCAGATACGCAGTATTTT.

The CDR3 DNA follows: TGTGCCAGCAGCCAAGTCGAGAATACGCAGTATTTT. As protein: CASSQVENTQYF. This chain joins TRBV4-2 and TRBJ2-3; no definite D call. The CDR3 spans 12 residues. Looked up from germline, CDR1 is LGHNA and CDR2 is YNFKEQ. V dropped 1 base and J dropped 7 bases, with 6 bases sitting between them.

The V and J genes are TRBV19 and TRBJ2-7; 9 nucleotides line up with TRBD2. V gave up 6 bases and J gave up 0 bases; unmatched junction bases: 6. The CDR3 sequence is 15 residues long. Per germline, CDR1 LNHDA and CDR2 SQIVND (reference sequence). CDR3 sequence: CASRISGSFSYEQYF. The CDR3 DNA is TGTGCCAGTAGGATTAGCGGGAGTTTCTCCTACGAGCAGTACTTC. The complete variable domain, with remaining parts taken from reference TRBV19 and TRBJ2-7, reads DGGITQSPKYLFRKEGQNVTLSCEQNLNHDAMYWYRQDPGQGLRLIYYSQIVNDFQKGDIAEGYSVSREKKESFPLTVTSAQKNPTAFYLCASRISGSFSYEQYFGPGTRLTVT.

The chain links TRBV4-1 to TRBJ2-7, with 9 bases matching TRBD2. V was clipped by 5 bases and J by 4 bases; unmatched bases: 9. This CDR3 spans 15 amino acids. Germline V lookup: CDR1 MGHRA, CDR2 YSYEKL. CDR3 DNA sequence: TGCGCCAGCAGCTTCGCTCCGGGACTAGCTTACGAGCAGTACTTC. Translation: CASSFAPGLAYEQYF.

The chain recombines TRBV9 with TRBJ2-7; 8 nucleotides align to TRBD2. This CDR3 is built from 12 residues. Germline V gene data show CDR1 as SGDLS and CDR2 as YYNGEE. After removal of 0 bases from V and 10 bases from J, the junction contained 3 bases not matched to a gene. Written as DNA, the CDR3 is TGTGCCAGCAGCGTAGACGGGAGGGTCCAGTACTTC. Translation: CASSVDGRVQYF.

The chain combines TRBV7-2 with TRBJ2-7; 9 nucleotides align to TRBD2. V shed 5 bases, J shed 3 bases, and the junction held 8 bases outside the gene matches. The CDR3 runs 15 residues. Germline V gene sequence: CDR1 SGHTA, CDR2 FQGNSA. The DNA for the CDR3 is TGTGCCAGCAGCCCGAGCGGGGGGAACCACTACGAGCAGTACTTC. This gives the protein CASSPSGGNHYEQYF.

The V call is TRBV2, the J call TRBJ2-2; D perhaps matches TRBD1 (5 bases). Germline V gives CDR1 SNHLY, CDR2 FYNNEI. V was clipped by 2 bases and J by 5 bases, with 9 bases between them. The CDR3 is made up of 14 amino acids. The CDR3 region is CASSELRGTGELFF. CDR3 in DNA: TGTGCCAGCAGTGAATTAAGGGGAACCGGGGAGCTGTTTTTT.